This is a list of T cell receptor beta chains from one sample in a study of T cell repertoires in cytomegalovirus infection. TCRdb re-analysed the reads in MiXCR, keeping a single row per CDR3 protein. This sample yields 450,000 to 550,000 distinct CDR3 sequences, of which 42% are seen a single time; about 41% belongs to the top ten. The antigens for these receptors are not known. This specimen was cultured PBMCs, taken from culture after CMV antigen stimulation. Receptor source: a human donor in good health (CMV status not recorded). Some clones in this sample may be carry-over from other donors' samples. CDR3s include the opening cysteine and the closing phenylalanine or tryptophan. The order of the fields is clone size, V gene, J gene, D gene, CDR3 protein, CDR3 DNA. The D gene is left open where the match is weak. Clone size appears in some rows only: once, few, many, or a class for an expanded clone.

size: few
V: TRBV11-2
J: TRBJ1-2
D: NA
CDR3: CASSLAGRTYGYTF
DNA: TGTGCCAGCAGCTTAGCGGGCAGAACCTATGGCTACACCTTC

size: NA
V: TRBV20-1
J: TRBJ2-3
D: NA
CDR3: CSAVNRRSDTQYF
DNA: TGCAGTGCTGTTAACAGGCGATCAGATACGCAGTATTTT

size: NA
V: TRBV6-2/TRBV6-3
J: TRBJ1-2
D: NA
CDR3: CASSYPAGFYGYTF
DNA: TGTGCCAGCAGTTACCCAGCAGGGTTCTATGGCTACACCTTC

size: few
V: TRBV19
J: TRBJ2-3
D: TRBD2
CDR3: CASSTPGRGVTDTQYF
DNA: TGTGCCAGTAGTACCCCTGGGCGGGGGGTCACAGATACGCAGTATTTT

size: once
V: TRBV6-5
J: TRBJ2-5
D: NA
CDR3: CASSYRVGEASETQYF
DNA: TGTGCCAGCAGTTACCGTGTAGGGGAAGCCTCGGAGACCCAGTACTTC

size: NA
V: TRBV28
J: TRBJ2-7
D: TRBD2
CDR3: CASNQSSGGYYEQYF
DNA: TGTGCCAGCAACCAGTCTAGCGGGGGTTACTACGAGCAGTACTTC

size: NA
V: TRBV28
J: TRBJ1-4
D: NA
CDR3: CASGRENEKLFF
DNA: TGTGCCAGCGGGCGGGAGAATGAAAAACTGTTTTTT

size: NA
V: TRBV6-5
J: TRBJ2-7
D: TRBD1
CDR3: CASRLRDRPYEQYF
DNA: TGTGCCAGCAGGCTGCGGGACAGGCCCTACGAGCAGTACTTC

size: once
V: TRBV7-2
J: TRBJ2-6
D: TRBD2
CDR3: CASGIVAGRTYGANALTF
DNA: TGTGCCAGCGGGATCGTAGCGGGACGGACTTATGGGGCCAACGCCCTGACTTTC

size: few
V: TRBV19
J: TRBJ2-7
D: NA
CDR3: CASSNRDIPYEQYF
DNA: TGTGCCAGTAGTAACCGGGACATCCCCTACGAGCAGTACTTC

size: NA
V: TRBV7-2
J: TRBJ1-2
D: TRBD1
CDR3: CASSYAGGANYGYTF
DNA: TGTGCCAGCAGCTATGCAGGGGGAGCTAACTATGGCTACACCTTC

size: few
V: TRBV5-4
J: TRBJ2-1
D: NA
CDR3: CASSSGGHNEQFF
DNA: TGTGCCAGCAGCTCTGGGGGGCACAATGAGCAGTTCTTC

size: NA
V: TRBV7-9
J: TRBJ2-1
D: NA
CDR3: CAIVGLGYNEQFF
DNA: TGTGCCATCGTGGGTCTTGGATACAATGAGCAGTTCTTC

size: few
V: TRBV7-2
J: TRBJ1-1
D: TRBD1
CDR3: CASSQYLTGEAEAFF
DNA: TGTGCCAGCAGCCAATATCTAACAGGGGAGGCTGAAGCTTTCTTT

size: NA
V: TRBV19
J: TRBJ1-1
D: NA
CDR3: CASMTQGLGTEAFF
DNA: TGTGCCAGTATGACACAGGGATTGGGGACTGAAGCTTTCTTT

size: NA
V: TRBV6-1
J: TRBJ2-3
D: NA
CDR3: CASSSRSRDTQYF
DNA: TGTGCCAGCAGTTCCCGTAGCCGAGATACGCAGTATTTT

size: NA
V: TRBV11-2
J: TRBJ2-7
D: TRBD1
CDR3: CASSLGRTGKVTYEQYF
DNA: TGTGCCAGCAGCTTAGGCCGGACAGGGAAGGTGACCTACGAGCAGTACTTC

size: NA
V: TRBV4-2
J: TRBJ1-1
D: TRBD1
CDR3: CASSQAGTGTGKNTEAFF
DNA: TGTGCCAGCAGCCAAGCCGGCACCGGGACAGGAAAGAACACTGAAGCTTTCTTT

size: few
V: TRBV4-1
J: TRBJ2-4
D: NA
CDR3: CASMGGGGGNIQYF
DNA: TGCGCCAGTATGGGAGGAGGGGGAGGGAACATTCAGTACTTC

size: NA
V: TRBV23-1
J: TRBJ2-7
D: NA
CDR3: CASSLTGLSSSYEQYF
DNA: TGCGCCAGCAGTCTCACGGGACTCTCGAGCTCCTACGAGCAGTACTTC

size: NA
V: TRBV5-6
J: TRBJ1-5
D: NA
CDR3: CASSLSGSGNQPQHF
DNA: TGTGCCAGCAGCTTGTCAGGGTCGGGCAATCAGCCCCAGCATTTT

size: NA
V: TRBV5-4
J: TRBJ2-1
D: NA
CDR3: CASSLGGGRGGLEQFF
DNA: TGTGCCAGCAGCTTGGGAGGAGGCAGGGGGGGCCTCGAGCAGTTCTTC

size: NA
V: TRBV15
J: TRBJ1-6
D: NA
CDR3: CATQKSGSPLHF
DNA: TGTGCCACCCAGAAATCGGGTTCACCCCTCCACTTT

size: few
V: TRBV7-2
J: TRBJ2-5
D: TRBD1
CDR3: CASSLAMDRTETQYF
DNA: TGTGCCAGCAGCTTAGCCATGGACAGGACGGAGACCCAGTACTTC

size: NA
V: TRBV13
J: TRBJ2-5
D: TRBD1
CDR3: CASSSPRDRGEETQYF
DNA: TGTGCCAGCAGCTCCCCCCGGGACAGGGGTGAAGAGACCCAGTACTTC

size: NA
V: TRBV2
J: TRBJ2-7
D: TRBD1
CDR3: CASSPGTGVREQYF
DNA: TGTGCCAGCAGTCCCGGGACAGGGGTTCGGGAGCAGTACTTC

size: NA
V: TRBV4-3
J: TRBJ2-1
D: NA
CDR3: CASSQIGAGQRGFEQFF
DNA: TGCGCCAGCAGCCAAATCGGGGCGGGACAAAGGGGGTTTGAGCAGTTCTTC

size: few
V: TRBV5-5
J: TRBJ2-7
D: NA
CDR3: CASSLGGLAYEQYF
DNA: TGTGCCAGCAGCTTGGGCGGCCTAGCTTACGAGCAGTACTTC

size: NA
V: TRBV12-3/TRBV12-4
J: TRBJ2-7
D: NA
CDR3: CASSPGTEQYF
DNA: TGTGCCAGCAGTCCCGGGACCGAGCAGTACTTC

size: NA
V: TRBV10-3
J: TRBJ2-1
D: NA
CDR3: CATKGYVLSRDYNEQFF
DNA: TGTGCCACCAAGGGGTATGTCCTCTCTAGGGACTACAATGAGCAGTTCTTC

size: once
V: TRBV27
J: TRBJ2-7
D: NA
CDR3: CASSSNYYEQYF
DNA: TGTGCCAGCAGTTCCAACTACTACGAGCAGTACTTC

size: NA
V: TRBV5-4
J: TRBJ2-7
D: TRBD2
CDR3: CASSPGLAGGGSYEQYF
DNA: TGTGCCAGCAGCCCGGGACTAGCGGGGGGCGGCTCCTACGAGCAGTACTTC

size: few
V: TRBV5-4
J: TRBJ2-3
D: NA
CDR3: CATQEMEITDTQYF
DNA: TGTGCCACCCAGGAGATGGAGATCACAGATACGCAGTATTTT

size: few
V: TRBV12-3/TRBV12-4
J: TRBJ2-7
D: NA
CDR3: CASRWGWDEQYF
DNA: TGTGCCAGCAGATGGGGTTGGGACGAGCAGTACTTC

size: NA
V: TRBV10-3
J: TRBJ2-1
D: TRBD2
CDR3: CAISELTSGRNEQFF
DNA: TGTGCCATCAGTGAGTTGACTAGCGGGAGGAATGAGCAGTTCTTC

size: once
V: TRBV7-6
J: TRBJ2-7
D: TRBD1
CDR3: CASSPQRGQAYEQYF
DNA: TGTGCCAGCAGCCCGCAGAGAGGACAGGCCTACGAGCAGTACTTC

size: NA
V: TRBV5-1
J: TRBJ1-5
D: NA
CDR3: CASSPQPRGYNQPQHF
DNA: TGCGCCAGCAGCCCCCAGCCCCGGGGTTACAATCAGCCCCAGCATTTT

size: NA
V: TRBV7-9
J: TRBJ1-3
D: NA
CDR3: CASSGKDSGNTIYF
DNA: TGTGCCAGCAGCGGGAAGGATTCTGGAAACACCATATATTTT

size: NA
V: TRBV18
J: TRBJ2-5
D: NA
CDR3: CASSPPGVLRETQYF
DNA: TGTGCCAGCTCACCACCGGGTGTCCTCCGGGAGACCCAGTACTTC

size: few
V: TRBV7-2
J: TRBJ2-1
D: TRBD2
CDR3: CASSFSGGRFSSYNEQFF
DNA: TGTGCCAGCAGCTTTTCCGGCGGGAGGTTTTCCTCCTACAATGAGCAGTTCTTC

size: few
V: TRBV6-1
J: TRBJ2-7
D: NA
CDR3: CASRDTFYEQYF
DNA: TGTGCCAGCCGGGACACGTTCTACGAGCAGTACTTC

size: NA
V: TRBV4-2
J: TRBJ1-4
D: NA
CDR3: CASSQGTQGGEKLFF
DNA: TGTGCCAGCAGCCAAGGAACTCAGGGTGGGGAAAAACTGTTTTTT

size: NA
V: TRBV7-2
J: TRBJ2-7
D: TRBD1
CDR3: CASSLRTGNEQYF
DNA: TGTGCCAGCAGCCTCAGGACAGGGAACGAGCAGTACTTC

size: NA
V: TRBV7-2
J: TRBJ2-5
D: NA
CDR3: CASSLQELTQYF
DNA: TGTGCCAGCAGCTTACAGGAACTTACCCAGTACTTC

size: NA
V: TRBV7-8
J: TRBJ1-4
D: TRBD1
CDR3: CASSLRRDRNEKLFF
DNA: TGTGCCAGCAGCTTGCGCCGGGACAGAAATGAAAAACTGTTTTTT

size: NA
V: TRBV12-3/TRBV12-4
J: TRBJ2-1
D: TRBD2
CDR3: CASRPLAGGGNEQFF
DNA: TGTGCCAGCAGACCCCTAGCGGGAGGGGGCAATGAGCAGTTCTTC

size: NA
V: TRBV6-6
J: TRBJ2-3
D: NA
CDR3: CASSALDPTDTQYF
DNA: TGTGCCAGCAGTGCCCTCGATCCCACAGATACGCAGTATTTT

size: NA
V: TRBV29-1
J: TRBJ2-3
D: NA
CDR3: CSVFPGGTDTQYF
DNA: TGCAGCGTTTTCCCAGGCGGCACAGATACGCAGTATTTT

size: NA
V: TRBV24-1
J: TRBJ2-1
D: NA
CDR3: CAASGRPYNEQFF
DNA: TGTGCCGCCTCGGGACGACCCTACAATGAGCAGTTCTTC

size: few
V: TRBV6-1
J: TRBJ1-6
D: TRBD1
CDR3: CASSQRRGLNSPLHF
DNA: TGTGCCAGCAGTCAACGAAGGGGGCTGAATTCACCCCTCCACTTT

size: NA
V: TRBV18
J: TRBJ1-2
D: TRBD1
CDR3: CASSPEAGQGGYGYTF
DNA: TGTGCCAGCTCACCAGAAGCGGGACAGGGTGGCTATGGCTACACCTTC

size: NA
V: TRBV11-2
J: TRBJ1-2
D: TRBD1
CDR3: CASSRDRDLRAPF
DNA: TGTGCCAGCAGCCGTGACAGGGACCTCAGGGCTCCCTTC